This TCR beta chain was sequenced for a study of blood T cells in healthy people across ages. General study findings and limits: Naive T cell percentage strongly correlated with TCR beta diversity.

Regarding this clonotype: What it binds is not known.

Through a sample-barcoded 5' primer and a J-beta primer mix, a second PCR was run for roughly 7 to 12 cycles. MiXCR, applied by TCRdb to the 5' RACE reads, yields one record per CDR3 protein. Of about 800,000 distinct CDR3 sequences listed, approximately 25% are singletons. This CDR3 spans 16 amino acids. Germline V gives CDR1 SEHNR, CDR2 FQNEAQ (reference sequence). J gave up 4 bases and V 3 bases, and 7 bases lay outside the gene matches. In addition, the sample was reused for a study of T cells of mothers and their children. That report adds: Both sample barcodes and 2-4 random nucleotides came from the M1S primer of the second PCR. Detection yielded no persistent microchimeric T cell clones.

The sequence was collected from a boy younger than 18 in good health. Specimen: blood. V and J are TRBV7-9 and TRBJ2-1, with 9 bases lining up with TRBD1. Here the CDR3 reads CASSFQDRGRYNEQFF. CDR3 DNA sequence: TGTGCCAGCAGCTTCCAGGACAGGGGAAGGTACAATGAGCAGTTCTTC.